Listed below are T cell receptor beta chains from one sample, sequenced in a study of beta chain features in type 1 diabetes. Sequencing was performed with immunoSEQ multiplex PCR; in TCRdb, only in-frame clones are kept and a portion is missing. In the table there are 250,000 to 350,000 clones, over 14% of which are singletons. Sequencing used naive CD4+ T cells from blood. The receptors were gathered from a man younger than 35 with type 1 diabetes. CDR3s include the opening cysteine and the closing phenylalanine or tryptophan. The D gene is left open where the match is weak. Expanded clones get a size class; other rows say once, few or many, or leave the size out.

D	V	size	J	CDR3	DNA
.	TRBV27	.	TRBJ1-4	CASSLQIGEKLFF	TGTGCCAGCAGTTTACAGATTGGTGAAAAACTGTTTTTT
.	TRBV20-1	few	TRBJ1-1	CRSGSTEAFF	TGCAGATCCGGTAGCACTGAAGCTTTCTTT
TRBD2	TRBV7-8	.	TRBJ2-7	CASSLTMGLAMGNEQYF	TGTGCCAGCAGCCTCACCATGGGACTAGCTATGGGCAACGAGCAGTACTTC
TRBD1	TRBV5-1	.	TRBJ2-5	CASTRDRWRKETQYF	TGCGCCAGCACCCGGGACAGGTGGCGAAAAGAGACCCAGTACTTC
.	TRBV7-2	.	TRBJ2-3	CASSLVFWRGASHGDTQYF	TGTGCCAGCAGCTTAGTCTTTTGGCGGGGAGCCTCGCACGGAGATACGCAGTATTTT
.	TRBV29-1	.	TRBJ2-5	CSALDSQETQYF	TGCAGCGCCCTAGACAGCCAAGAGACCCAGTACTTC
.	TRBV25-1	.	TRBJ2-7	CASRQSYEQYF	TGTGCCAGCCGACAGAGCTACGAGCAGTACTTC
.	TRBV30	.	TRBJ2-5	CAWSEGGGVFLGETQYF	TGTGCCTGGAGTGAAGGGGGTGGAGTTTTTTTGGGAGAGACCCAGTACTTC
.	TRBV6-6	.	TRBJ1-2	CASSPRDGGYGYTF	TGTGCCAGCAGTCCCCGGGACGGGGGGTATGGCTACACCTTC
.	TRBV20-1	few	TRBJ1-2	CSARAGRGYTF	TGCAGTGCTAGAGCGGGTCGAGGCTACACCTTC
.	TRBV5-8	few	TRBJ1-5	CASSWGGELQPQHF	TGTGCCAGCAGCTGGGGGGGAGAACTCCAGCCCCAGCATTTT
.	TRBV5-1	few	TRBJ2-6	CASMATAGANVLTF	TGCGCCAGCATGGCCACAGCTGGGGCCAACGTCCTGACTTTC
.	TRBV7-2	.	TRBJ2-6	CASSLRVGVSGANVLTF	TGTGCCAGCAGCTTGAGGGTAGGAGTCTCTGGGGCCAACGTCCTGACTTTC
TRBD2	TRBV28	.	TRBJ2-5	CASSWNGGKETQYF	TGTGCCAGCAGTTGGAACGGGGGGAAGGAGACCCAGTACTTC
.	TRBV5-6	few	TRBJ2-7	CASSLGALQYF	TGTGCCAGCAGCTTGGGGGCGTTGCAGTACTTC
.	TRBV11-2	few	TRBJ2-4	CASSLVRGDRAKNIQYF	TGTGCCAGCAGCTTAGTGCGGGGGGACAGAGCCAAAAACATTCAGTACTTC
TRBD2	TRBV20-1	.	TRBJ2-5	CSAPAGGQEYF	TGCAGTGCTCCAGCGGGGGGGCAAGAGTACTTC
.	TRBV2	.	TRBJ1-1	CASTNNGNTEAFF	TGTGCCAGTACTAATAATGGGAACACTGAAGCTTTCTTT
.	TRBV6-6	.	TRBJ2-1	CASSYTGEQFF	TGTGCCAGCAGTTACACGGGTGAGCAGTTCTTC
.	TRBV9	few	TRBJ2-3	CASSNPRGTQYF	TGTGCCAGCAGCAATCCGCGGGGTACGCAGTATTTT
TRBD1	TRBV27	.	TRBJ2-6	CASSFTGVGANVLTF	TGTGCCAGCAGTTTCACAGGGGTCGGGGCCAACGTCCTGACTTTC
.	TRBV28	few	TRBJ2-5	CASSVGTQETQYF	TGTGCCAGCAGTGTCGGGACTCAAGAGACCCAGTACTTC
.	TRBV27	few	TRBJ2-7	CASSFAYEQYF	TGTGCCAGCAGTTTCGCGTACGAGCAGTACTTC
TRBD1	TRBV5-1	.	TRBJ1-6	CASQTGGLNSPLHF	TGCGCCAGCCAAACAGGGGGCCTTAATTCACCCCTCCACTTT
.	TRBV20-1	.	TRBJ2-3	CSASSGSTQYF	TGCAGTGCTAGTAGTGGTTCTACGCAGTATTTT
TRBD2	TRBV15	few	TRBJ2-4	CATSERDVLGYIQYF	TGTGCCACCAGCGAGCGGGACGTCCTTGGGTACATTCAGTACTTC
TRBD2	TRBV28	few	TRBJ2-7	CASSNPSTSGRVYEQYF	TGTGCCAGCAGCAATCCTTCGACTAGCGGGAGAGTGTACGAGCAGTACTTC
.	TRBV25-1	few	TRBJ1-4	CASSRTVYEKLFF	TGTGCCAGCAGCCGGACAGTTTATGAAAAACTGTTTTTT
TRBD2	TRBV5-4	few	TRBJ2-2	CASSPPRGGTGELFF	TGTGCCAGCAGCCCGCCCCGGGGGGGGACCGGGGAGCTGTTTTTT
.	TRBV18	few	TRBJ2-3	CASSPPPGAVEYF	TGTGCCAGCTCACCACCCCCAGGGGCGGTAGAGTATTTT
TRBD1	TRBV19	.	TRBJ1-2	CASSRDRRNYGYTF	TGTGCCAGTAGTCGGGACAGGCGAAACTATGGCTACACCTTC
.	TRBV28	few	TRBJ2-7	CASSSGPYEQYF	TGTGCCAGCAGTTCAGGGCCCTACGAGCAGTACTTC
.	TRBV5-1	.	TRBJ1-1	CASSTPMRGDTEAFF	TGCGCCAGCAGCACCCCGATGCGGGGGGACACTGAAGCTTTCTTT
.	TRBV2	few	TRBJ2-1	CASSGHHPDEQFF	TGTGCCAGCAGTGGGCACCATCCCGATGAGCAGTTCTTC
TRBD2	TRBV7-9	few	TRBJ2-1	CASSRGTSGGAYNEQFF	TGTGCCAGCAGCCGAGGGACTAGCGGGGGGGCCTACAATGAGCAGTTCTTC
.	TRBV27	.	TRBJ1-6	CASSQVYRTVGSPLHF	TGTGCCAGCAGTCAGGTTTACCGTACGGTTGGTTCACCCCTCCACTTT
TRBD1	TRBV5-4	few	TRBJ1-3	CASSFDRGFGNTIYF	TGTGCCAGCAGTTTCGACAGGGGGTTTGGAAACACCATATATTTT
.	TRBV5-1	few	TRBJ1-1	CASSLDRANTEAFF	TGCGCCAGCAGCTTGGACAGGGCCAACACTGAAGCTTTCTTT
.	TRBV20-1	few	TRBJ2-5	CSARYQETQYF	TGCAGTGCCCGGTACCAAGAGACCCAGTACTTC
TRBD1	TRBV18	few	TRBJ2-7	CASSVTGTVYEQYF	TGTGCCAGCTCAGTAACCGGGACAGTCTACGAGCAGTACTTC
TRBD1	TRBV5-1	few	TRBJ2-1	CASSSGPGQGGLYNEQFF	TGCGCCAGCAGCTCGGGTCCGGGACAGGGAGGCTTATACAATGAGCAGTTCTTC
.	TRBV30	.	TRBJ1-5	CAWSVGSGSQPQHF	TGTGCCTGGAGTGTTGGTTCGGGGAGTCAGCCCCAGCATTTT
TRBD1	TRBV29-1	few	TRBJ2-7	CSVAGTGYHEQYF	TGCAGCGTTGCCGGGACAGGGTACCACGAGCAGTACTTC
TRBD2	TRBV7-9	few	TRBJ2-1	CASILGLVRGEQFF	TGTGCCAGCATCCTTGGACTAGTGCGGGGTGAGCAGTTCTTC
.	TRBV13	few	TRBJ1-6	CASSQSNSPLHF	TGTGCCAGCAGCCAATCTAATTCACCCCTCCACTTT
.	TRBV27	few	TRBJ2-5	CASSLLQSGETQYF	TGTGCCAGCAGTCTCTTACAGTCGGGGGAGACCCAGTACTTC
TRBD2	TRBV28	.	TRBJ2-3	CASSLSGGSGGVTDTQYF	TGTGCCAGCAGTTTATCAGGAGGTAGCGGGGGAGTCACAGATACGCAGTATTTT
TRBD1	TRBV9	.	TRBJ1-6	CASSVSGQGDSPLHF	TGTGCCAGCAGCGTAAGCGGACAGGGGGATTCACCCCTCCACTTT
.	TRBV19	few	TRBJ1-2	CASSITGHTATAGYTF	TGTGCCAGTAGTATAACCGGACATACAGCGACGGCGGGCTACACCTTC